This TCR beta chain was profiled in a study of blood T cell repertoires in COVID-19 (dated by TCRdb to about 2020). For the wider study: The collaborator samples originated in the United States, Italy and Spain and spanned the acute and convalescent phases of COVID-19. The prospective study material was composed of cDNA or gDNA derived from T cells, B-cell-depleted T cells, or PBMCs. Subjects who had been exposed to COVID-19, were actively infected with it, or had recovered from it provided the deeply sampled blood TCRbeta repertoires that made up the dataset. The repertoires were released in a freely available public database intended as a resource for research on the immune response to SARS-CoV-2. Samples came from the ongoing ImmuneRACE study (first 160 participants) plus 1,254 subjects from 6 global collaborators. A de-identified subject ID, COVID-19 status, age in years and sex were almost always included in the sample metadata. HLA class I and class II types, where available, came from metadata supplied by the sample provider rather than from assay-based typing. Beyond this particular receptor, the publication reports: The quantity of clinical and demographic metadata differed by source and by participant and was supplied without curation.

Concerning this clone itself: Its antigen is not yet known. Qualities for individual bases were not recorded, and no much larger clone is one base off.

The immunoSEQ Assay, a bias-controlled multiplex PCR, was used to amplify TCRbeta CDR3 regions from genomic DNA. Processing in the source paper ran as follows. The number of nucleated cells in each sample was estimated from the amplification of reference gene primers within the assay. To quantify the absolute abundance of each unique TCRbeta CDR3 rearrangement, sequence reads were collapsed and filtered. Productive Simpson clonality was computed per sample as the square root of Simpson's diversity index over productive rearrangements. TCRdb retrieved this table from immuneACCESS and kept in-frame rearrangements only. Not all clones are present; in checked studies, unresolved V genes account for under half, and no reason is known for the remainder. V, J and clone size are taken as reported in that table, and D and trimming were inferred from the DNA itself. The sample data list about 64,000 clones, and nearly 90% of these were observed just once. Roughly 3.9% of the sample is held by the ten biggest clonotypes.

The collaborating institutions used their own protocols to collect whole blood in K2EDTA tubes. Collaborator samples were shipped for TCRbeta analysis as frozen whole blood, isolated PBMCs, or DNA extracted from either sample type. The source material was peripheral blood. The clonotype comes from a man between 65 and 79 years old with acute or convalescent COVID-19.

In nucleotides, the sequence is TGTGCCAGCAGCATCGGACAGGGTAATGGAGAGACCCAGTACTTC. This is translated as CASSIGQGNGETQYF. The rearrangement combines TRBV5-6 with TRBJ2-5; TRBD1 fits 8 bases in the junction. Reading from cysteine to phenylalanine, the CDR3 counts 15 amino acids. The sequence is cut down to CDR3 DNA, 45 bases in frame from base 1. Compared with germline, V lacks 4 bases and J lacks 4 bases; bases without a gene match: 9. CDR1 and CDR2, looked up from the germline V gene, are SGHDT and YYEEEE.